The 29 T cell receptor beta chains in this list originate from one sample, sequenced in a study of shared clonotypes between healthy human individuals. Assay used: immunoSEQ multiplex PCR; TCRdb lists only in-frame clones, some missing. The sample holds about 380,000 clones, 95% to 97% seen once. The source material was memory CD8+ T cells sorted from blood. Subset meaning: CD45RO+ cells pooled with CCR7-negative TemRA cells. The receptors here all came from a man aged 30-40 years in good health.

The V and J genes are TRBV11-1 and TRBJ2-3, with 8 positions matching TRBD1. CDR3 length equals 12 residues. Trimming took 6 bases from V and 6 from J; bases not matched to a gene: 2. Germline values: CDR1 SGHAT, CDR2 FQDESV (reference sequence). For the CDR3, the DNA is TGTGCCAGCAGTACAGGGGGGGATACGCAGTATTTT. Translating it yields CASSTGGDTQYF.

The genes are TRBV5-1 and TRBJ2-5, with 11 positions matching TRBD2. Germline-derived CDR1 and CDR2 are SGHRS and YFSETQ. J was trimmed by 5 bases and V by 3 bases; bases with no gene match: 9. CDR3 length equals 16 residues. The CDR3 region has the DNA TGCGCCAGCAGCTCTACCGGGACTAGCGGACGGGAGACCCAGTACTTC. Its protein product is CASSSTGTSGRETQYF.

The chain employs TRBV10-3 and TRBJ2-3, with 8 nucleotides matching TRBD1. The junction had 7 bases not matched to a gene; V was cut back by 5 bases and J by 3 bases. CDR3 length: 15 residues. Germline V gives CDR1 ENHRY, CDR2 SYGVKD. The CDR3 DNA is TGTGCCATCAGTAGCCGGGACAGGTCTACAGATACGCAGTATTTT. Residues: CAISSRDRSTDTQYF.

This clone was found once. The chain joins TRBV10-2 to TRBJ2-7, with a possible D match to TRBD2 (6 bases). The CDR3 covers 14 residues. V dropped 2 bases and J dropped 3 bases, with 11 bases sitting between them. Per germline, CDR1 WSHSY and CDR2 SAAADI. The CDR3 DNA is TGCGCCAGCAGTGAGGGCGGGATCTACTACGAGCAGTACTTC. This translates into CASSEGGIYYEQYF.

This clone was detected only once. This chain connects TRBV7-3 to TRBJ2-1; D ambiguous. The germline V and J ends were trimmed by 3 bases and 6 bases, with 15 bases remaining between them. The CDR3 extends over 15 amino acids. Per the germline V gene, CDR1 is SGHTA and CDR2 is FQGTGA. For the CDR3, the DNA is TGTGCCAGCAGCTTCGGGCTCACCCCGGGCAATGAGCAGTTCTTC. It is translated as CASSFGLTPGNEQFF.

This clone was seen just once. V is TRBV2 and J is TRBJ1-2, with D unclear. This CDR3 spans 15 amino acids. The germline CDR1 and CDR2 sequences are SNHLY and FYNNEI. V lost 2 bases to trimming and J lost 0 bases, with 10 bases between them. The CDR3 is CASSESGTANYGYTF. In DNA, the CDR3 is TGTGCCAGCAGTGAATCAGGCACAGCTAACTATGGCTACACCTTC.

The chain carries TRBV4-1 and TRBJ2-5, with D unresolved. The CDR3 is 14 amino acids. Trimming removed 0 bases at V and 4 bases at J, with 9 bases between. Germline values: CDR1 MGHRA, CDR2 YSYEKL. CDR3 sequence: CASSQDKFRETQYF. As DNA, the CDR3 is TGCGCCAGCAGCCAAGATAAGTTCCGAGAGACCCAGTACTTC.

The chain is built from TRBV30 and TRBJ2-7, with D maybe TRBD1 (5 bases). The CDR3 spans 13 residues. The germline V gene encodes CDR1 GTSNPN and CDR2 SVGIG (reference sequence). The ends were cut back, 2 bases at V and 2 bases at J, with 10 bases in the middle. In DNA form, the CDR3 reads TGTGCCTGGAGTAAGACAGCCCCCTACGAGCAGTACTTC. As protein: CAWSKTAPYEQYF.

The chain couples TRBV6-5 to TRBJ2-7; tentatively, D is TRBD1 (6 bases). V was clipped by 5 bases and J by 3 bases, with 14 bases between them. This CDR3 is 14 amino acids long. Germline assignment: CDR1 MNHEY and CDR2 SVGAGI. The CDR3 DNA is TGTGCCAGCAGTCCAAACGACAGGTTCTACGAGCAGTACTTC. It codes for CASSPNDRFYEQYF.

The chain carries TRBV9 and TRBJ1-3; 7 nucleotides line up with TRBD1. The V gene's germline CDR1 is SGDLS and CDR2 YYNGEE. This CDR3 is built from 17 residues. Trimming took 6 bases from V and 0 from J; bases not matched to a gene: 12. The CDR3 coding sequence is TGTGCCAGCACCCCGACAGGGATGGGCCCCTCTGGAAACACCATATATTTT. This gives the protein CASTPTGMGPSGNTIYF.

The V call is TRBV5-1, the J call TRBJ1-4; 7 bases align to TRBD1. The V gene end was trimmed by 3 bases and the J gene end by 8 bases; junction bases not matched to a gene: 10. From germline, CDR1 is SGHRS and CDR2 YFSETQ. The CDR3 is made up of 15 amino acids. The CDR3 loop is CASSYEQGLGEKLFF. CDR3 DNA sequence: TGCGCCAGCAGCTACGAACAGGGGTTGGGGGAAAAACTGTTTTTT.

The chain recombines TRBV4-2 with TRBJ1-2; no clear D gene. V was clipped by 3 bases and J by 6 bases, with 17 bases between them. The CDR3 runs to 15 residues. The germline CDR1 and CDR2 sequences are LGHNA and YNFKEQ. The CDR3 loop is CASSQQTDAYHGYTF. The CDR3 nucleotides read TGTGCCAGCAGCCAGCAAACGGACGCATACCATGGCTACACCTTC.

The genes are TRBV28 and TRBJ2-5, with 11 nucleotides matching TRBD2. V shed 6 bases and J 3 bases; nucleotides not matched to a gene: 6. The CDR3 loop spans 15 amino acids. Germline V gene data show CDR1 as MDHEN and CDR2 as SYDVKM. As DNA, the CDR3 is TGTGCCAGCAGATATGAGGGACTAGCGGAAGAGACCCAGTACTTC. Amino acids: CASRYEGLAEETQYF.

The V call is TRBV5-6, the J call TRBJ2-7; D is possibly TRBD2 (6 bases). The germline CDR1 and CDR2 sequences are SGHDT and YYEEEE. V lost 3 bases and J lost 0, with 19 bases in between. CDR3 length: 17 amino acids. CDR3 protein: CASSSKALARSSYEQYF. CDR3 DNA sequence: TGTGCCAGCAGCTCGAAGGCTCTAGCGCGAAGCTCCTACGAGCAGTACTTC. The full variable domain, rest sourced from reference TRBV5-6 and TRBJ2-7, is DAGVTQSPTHLIKTRGQQVTLRCSPKSGHDTVSWYQQALGQGPQFIFQYYEEEERQRGNFPDRFSGHQFPNYSSELNVNALLLGDSALYLCASSSKALARSSYEQYFGPGTRLTVT.

The V call is TRBV28, the J call TRBJ1-5, with D perhaps matching TRBD1 (6 bases). The CDR3 contains 14 residues. CDR1 is MDHEN and CDR2 is SYDVKM in the germline V gene. The ends were cut back, 7 bases at V and 7 bases at J, with 17 bases in the middle. This chain's CDR3 is CASTPGGGHQPQHF. CDR3 bases: TGTGCCAGCACCCCCGGGGGGGGCCACCAGCCCCAGCATTTT.

The J gene is TRBJ2-1, the V gene TRBV11-3, with 10 nucleotides matching TRBD2. CDR3 length: 15 residues. V was pared by 0 bases and J by 9 bases, with 5 bases of the junction left unmatched. The germline gives CDR1 SGHNT, CDR2 YENEEA. The CDR3 here is CASSLDPSGRSEQFF. CDR3 nucleotides: TGTGCCAGCAGCTTAGATCCTAGCGGGAGAAGTGAGCAGTTCTTC. The full variable domain, its missing parts supplied by reference TRBV11-3 and TRBJ2-1, is EAGVVQSPRYKIIEKKQPVAFWCNPISGHNTLYWYLQNLGQGPELLIRYENEEAVDDSQLPKDRFSAERLKGVDSTLKIQPAELGDSAVYLCASSLDPSGRSEQFFGPGTRLTVL.

This chain uses TRBV6-5 with TRBJ2-7; TRBD1 or TRBD2 may be the D gene (7 bases each). CDR3 length equals 11 residues. V was cut by 8 bases and J by 4 bases, with 9 bases left in between. Per germline, CDR1 MNHEY and CDR2 SVGAGI. CDR3 protein: CASQGGYEQYF. CDR3 nucleotides: TGTGCCAGCCAGGGGGGGTACGAGCAGTACTTC.

The V and J genes are TRBV11-2 and TRBJ1-2, with a tentative D call TRBD1 (6 bases). The ends were cut back, 6 bases at V and 4 bases at J, with 21 bases in the middle. The germline V gene encodes CDR1 SGHAT and CDR2 FQNNGV. The CDR3 has 16 residues. The CDR3 nucleotides read TGTGCCAGCAGTGTAGGAATGAAGGACAGTTTCTATGGCTACACCTTC. It codes for CASSVGMKDSFYGYTF. Variable domain in full (rest from reference TRBV11-2 and TRBJ1-2): EAGVAQSPRYKIIEKRQSVAFWCNPISGHATLYWYQQILGQGPKLLIQFQNNGVVDDSQLPKDRFSAERLKGVDSTLKIQPAKLEDSAVYLCASSVGMKDSFYGYTFGSGTRLTVV.

The chain carries TRBV6-6 and TRBJ2-1; D gene uncertain. V lost 6 bases, J lost 6 bases, and 12 bases lay in between. The CDR3 consists of 13 residues. The germline V gene has CDR1 MNHNY and CDR2 SVGAGI (reference sequence). CDR3 sequence: CASRRRNINEQFF. CDR3 coding DNA: TGTGCCAGCAGGCGGAGAAACATCAATGAGCAGTTCTTC.

In DNA form, the CDR3 reads TGTGCCATCAGTGAGACTCAAGAGACCCAGTACTTC. This sequence encodes CAISETQETQYF. The rearrangement links TRBV10-3 to TRBJ2-5; no reliable D call. This CDR3 has 12 amino acids. V was trimmed by 2 bases and J by 2 bases, leaving 3 bases between them. Germline CDR1 and CDR2: ENHRY and SYGVKD.

The chain uses TRBV19 and TRBJ2-6; a weak D match, TRBD1 (6 bases). Trimming removed 9 bases from V and 7 bases from J, with 16 bases in between. Germline CDR1 reads LNHDA; CDR2 reads SQIVND (reference sequence). The CDR3 length is 14 residues. CDR3 residues: CARTDRMRANVLTF. The CDR3 nucleotides read TGTGCCAGGACTGACAGGATGAGAGCCAACGTCCTGACTTTC.

This rearrangement joins TRBV5-1 to TRBJ2-7; TRBD2 matches 8 bases. The CDR3 contains 17 residues. V shed 0 bases and J 4 bases; nucleotides not matched to a gene: 12. From germline, CDR1 is SGHRS and CDR2 YFSETQ. The CDR3 DNA follows: TGCGCCAGCAGCTTGGAGGAAATAGCGGGAATGGCGTACGAGCAGTACTTC. It codes for CASSLEEIAGMAYEQYF.

The J gene is TRBJ1-1, the V gene TRBV10-1, with D hard to call. CDR1 and CDR2 from the germline V gene are WNHNN and SYGVQD (reference sequence). The CDR3 has 14 residues. V was clipped by 1 base and J by 3 bases, with 9 bases between them. The chain's CDR3 is CASSECGEDTEAFF. As DNA, the CDR3 is TGCGCCAGCAGTGAGTGTGGGGAGGACACTGAAGCTTTCTTT.

This chain joins TRBV6-5 and TRBJ1-3, with D unresolved. The CDR3 runs 13 residues. Between the trimmed V and J ends, which lost 10 bases and 4 bases, there was a span of 14 bases. In germline, CDR1 is MNHEY, CDR2 SVGAGI. CDR3 sequence (DNA): TGTGCCACATCAGAAAACAGCGGAAACACCATATATTTT. As protein: CATSENSGNTIYF.

This sequence joins TRBV15 and TRBJ1-4, with D perhaps matching TRBD1 (5 bases). Between the trimmed V and J ends, which lost 0 bases and 6 bases, there was a span of 14 bases. In germline, CDR1 is LNHNV, CDR2 YYDKDF (reference sequence). This CDR3 spans 16 amino acids. The CDR3 DNA sequence: TGTGCCACCAGCAGAGATGACCGGGGCGGATATGAAAAACTGTTTTTT. Amino acids: CATSRDDRGGYEKLFF.

The V and J genes are TRBV10-2 and TRBJ2-1; 10 positions match TRBD2. V lost 4 bases and J lost 6; bases outside the gene matches: 6. The germline V gene has CDR1 WSHSY and CDR2 SAAADI. The CDR3 consists of 15 residues. The CDR3 protein is CASSVGLAGVNEQFF. The CDR3 region has the DNA TGCGCCAGCAGTGTGGGGCTAGCGGGAGTCAATGAGCAGTTCTTC.

CDR3 DNA: TGTGCCAGCAGCTTAGGCGCAGGGAGCACAGATACGCAGTATTTT. Translating gives CASSLGAGSTDTQYF. The rearrangement links TRBV9 to TRBJ2-3, with D perhaps matching TRBD1 (5 bases). V dropped 4 bases and J dropped 0 bases, with 12 bases sitting between them. This CDR3 contains 15 residues. CDR1 is SGDLS and CDR2 is YYNGEE in the germline V gene.

Details on this clone: Additional DNA sequences in this sample encode the identical CDR3. The chain combines TRBV6-1 with TRBJ1-5, with D possibly being TRBD1 (6 bases). Germline CDR1 and CDR2: MNHNS and SASEGT. Trimming cost V 2 bases and J 0 bases, with 8 bases left between them. CDR3 length equals 15 residues. Written as DNA, the CDR3 is TGTGCCAGCAGTGAAAGGGGGGGTAGCAATCAGCCCCAGCATTTT. Amino acid sequence: CASSERGGSNQPQHF.

This chain connects TRBV10-1 to TRBJ2-7; D tentatively fits TRBD1 or TRBD2 (5 bases each). CDR1 is WNHNN, CDR2 SYGVQD, per germline (reference sequence). The CDR3 extends over 14 amino acids. V was shortened by 5 bases and J by 1 base, with 12 bases between the two germline ends. The CDR3 DNA sequence: TGCGCCAGCAGTTCCTCCGGGGCTTCCTACGAGCAGTACTTC. This sequence encodes CASSSSGASYEQYF.